Sequencing of this T cell receptor beta chain was carried out in a study of T cells expressing NK-cell markers. CDR1 is KGHDR and CDR2 is SFDVKD in the germline V gene. The CDR3 sequence is 17 residues long. With the 5' RACE reads reprocessed, TCRdb shows one record per CDR3 protein and no DNA. The table for this sample gives some 440,000 distinct CDR3 sequences. This clonotype was sampled from a woman in her forties or fifties in good health. V is TRBV24-1 and J is TRBJ2-7; TCRdb lists TRBD2, though no DNA is available to test this call. Sequencing input: blood T cells: a sorted CD56 or NKG2C T cell subset, CD4+ or CD8+ T cells, or bulk PBMC T cells (not recorded which). This CDR3 is CATSDFSWQSNSYEQYF.